The rows below give T cell receptor beta chains drawn from one sample of a study of blood T cell repertoires in COVID-19. Libraries were prepared by immunoSEQ multiplex PCR; TCRdb keeps only in-frame clonotypes and omits some of them. The sample yields some 250,000 clones, around nine tenths seen once. The sequencing sample was made of peripheral blood. These receptor sequences come from a woman in her seventies with active or convalescent COVID-19. Each CDR3 is given with its conserved first and last residue. D genes are given only for firm matches. For some rows the clone size is stated as once, few or many, or as a class when expanded; others skip it.

v_call	d_call	j_call	clone_size	cdr3_aa	cdr3_nt
TRBV3-1/TRBV3-2	NA	TRBJ1-5	NA	CASSPNSGRQPQHF	TGTGCCAGCAGCCCGAATTCAGGGCGGCAGCCCCAGCATTTT
TRBV6-2/TRBV6-3	NA	TRBJ2-2	once	CASSYAGLGTGELFF	TGTGCCAGCAGTTACGCAGGGCTGGGCACCGGGGAGCTGTTTTTT
TRBV27	NA	TRBJ1-4	NA	CASSSVRGGEKLFF	TGTGCCAGCAGTTCGGTCCGGGGGGGTGAAAAACTGTTTTTT
TRBV2	NA	TRBJ1-1	NA	CASSEIRDGVAFF	TGTGCCAGCAGTGAAATCAGGGATGGGGTAGCTTTCTTT
TRBV11-3	NA	TRBJ2-5	few	CASSNRPGDQETQYF	TGTGCCAGCAGCAACCGCCCAGGGGACCAAGAGACCCAGTACTTC
TRBV11-1	TRBD1	TRBJ2-2	NA	CASSIRQGTTGELFF	TGTGCCAGCAGCATACGACAGGGGACCACCGGGGAGCTGTTTTTT
TRBV7-8	NA	TRBJ1-5	NA	CASSLINNQPQHF	TGTGCCAGCAGCTTAATAAACAATCAGCCCCAGCATTTT
TRBV6-2/TRBV6-3	TRBD1	TRBJ1-1	NA	CASSKGQANTEAFF	TGTGCCAGCAGCAAAGGACAGGCGAACACTGAAGCTTTCTTT
TRBV9	NA	TRBJ1-3	NA	CASSLAHTGNTIYF	TGTGCCAGCAGCCTTGCCCATACAGGAAACACCATATATTTT
TRBV4-3	TRBD2	TRBJ2-2	NA	CASSQRPSGANTGELFF	TGCGCCAGCAGCCAAAGACCTAGCGGGGCGAACACCGGGGAGCTGTTTTTT
TRBV10-3	TRBD1	TRBJ1-5	NA	CAISVGTENQPQHF	TGTGCCATCAGTGTCGGGACAGAAAATCAGCCCCAGCATTTT
TRBV6-5	NA	TRBJ1-1	NA	CASSQGRFFTEAFF	TGTGCCAGCAGTCAGGGCCGGTTCTTCACTGAAGCTTTCTTT
TRBV7-2	TRBD2	TRBJ2-1	few	CASSLGGGTSLVNEQFF	TGTGCCAGCAGCTTAGGGGGTGGGACTAGTCTCGTCAATGAGCAGTTCTTC
TRBV6-6	TRBD1	TRBJ1-5	NA	CASSRAAPGTGGRQNQPQHF	TGTGCCAGCAGTCGGGCTGCCCCCGGGACAGGGGGCAGGCAGAATCAGCCCCAGCATTTT
TRBV12-3/TRBV12-4	NA	TRBJ1-1	few	CASSPGRNLEAFF	TGTGCCAGCAGCCCGGGTAGGAATTTAGAAGCTTTCTTT
TRBV18	NA	TRBJ1-6	NA	CASSQQDSPLHF	TGTGCCAGCTCACAACAGGATTCACCCCTCCACTTT
TRBV19	TRBD1	TRBJ2-7	NA	CASSTRQGAREQYF	TGTGCCAGTAGTACCCGACAGGGGGCGAGAGAGCAGTACTTC
TRBV19	NA	TRBJ1-5	once	CASSASGGGTPQHF	TGTGCCAGTAGCGCTAGTGGGGGAGGGACGCCCCAGCATTTT
TRBV27	TRBD1	TRBJ1-3	NA	CASRGTVRGNTIYF	TGTGCCAGCAGGGGGACAGTCCGTGGAAACACCATATATTTT
TRBV5-6	NA	TRBJ2-3	NA	CASSLTLGGRTDTQYF	TGTGCCAGCAGCTTGACCCTGGGGGGTCGCACAGATACGCAGTATTTT
TRBV2	TRBD2	TRBJ2-1	NA	CASSLGLAGWYNEQFF	TGTGCCAGCAGCCTCGGACTAGCGGGGTGGTACAATGAGCAGTTCTTC
TRBV15	NA	TRBJ2-1	NA	CATSYLSSYNEQFF	TGTGCCACATCCTACCTGAGCTCCTACAATGAGCAGTTCTTC
TRBV13	NA	TRBJ2-1	NA	CASSLGLGGRFF	TGTGCCAGCAGCTTAGGCCTAGGGGGTAGGTTCTTC
TRBV11-1	NA	TRBJ1-1	NA	CASSLVTGIGNTEAFF	TGTGCCAGCAGCTTAGTAACAGGGATTGGCAACACTGAAGCTTTCTTT
TRBV6-9	NA	TRBJ2-1	once	CASSYLQYVYNEQFF	TGTGCCAGCAGTTATCTGCAGTATGTATACAATGAGCAGTTCTTC
TRBV5-1	NA	TRBJ2-6	NA	CASSLVGATSSGANVLTF	TGCGCCAGCAGCCTGGTAGGAGCTACCAGCTCTGGGGCCAACGTCCTGACTTTC
TRBV18	NA	TRBJ1-4	NA	CASSPRTSGFGEKLFF	TGTGCCAGCTCACCACGGACTAGTGGATTCGGAGAAAAACTGTTTTTT
TRBV27	TRBD2	TRBJ2-1	few	CASSSTPGTSGGPFSSYNEQFF	TGTGCCAGCAGTTCCACTCCCGGGACTAGCGGGGGCCCATTCAGCTCCTACAATGAGCAGTTCTTC
TRBV5-8	TRBD1	TRBJ1-1	few	CASSRTGQGLSVNTEAFF	TGTGCCAGCAGCCGAACGGGACAGGGTTTATCAGTGAACACTGAAGCTTTCTTT
TRBV2	TRBD2	TRBJ2-3	NA	CASRGGLATPSTDTQYF	TGTGCCAGCAGGGGCGGACTAGCCACCCCTAGCACAGATACGCAGTATTTT
TRBV5-1	NA	TRBJ1-4	NA	CASRQNEKLFF	TGCGCCAGCAGACAGAATGAAAAACTGTTTTTT
TRBV10-3	NA	TRBJ1-3	NA	CAIRGQGIENTIYF	TGTGCCATCAGGGGACAAGGGATCGAAAACACCATATATTTT
TRBV18	NA	TRBJ2-5	NA	CASSPRQAVQETQYF	TGTGCCAGCTCACCACGACAAGCGGTACAAGAGACCCAGTACTTC
TRBV19	NA	TRBJ1-1	NA	CASSIKGERAEAFF	TGTGCCAGTAGTATTAAGGGCGAGCGGGCTGAAGCTTTCTTT
TRBV15	TRBD1	TRBJ1-3	few	CATSRDRVDTIYF	TGTGCCACCAGCAGGGACAGGGTGGACACCATATATTTT